The rows below give T cell receptor beta chains drawn from one sample of a study of metastatic and nonmetastatic thyroid tumors. With MiXCR, TCRdb called clones anew from the PCR reads. The table records 89,000 or so clones, 8% to 9.5% of them present only once. Sequenced: blood. These receptors came from a female donor with papillary thyroid cancer or a benign thyroid nodule (not recorded which). Some clones in this sample may be carry-over from other donors' samples. Each CDR3 is given with its conserved first and last residue. Fields, in order: J gene, D gene, clone size, V gene, CDR3 protein, CDR3 DNA. D genes are given only for firm matches. Clone sizes are given selectively: once, few, many, or a class where the clone is expanded.

J gene: TRBJ1-1
D gene: TRBD1
clone size: many
V gene: TRBV4-1
CDR3 protein: CASSQVPPGGVTEAFF
CDR3 DNA: TGCGCCAGCAGCCAAGTCCCCCCAGGGGGCGTCACTGAAGCTTTCTTT

J gene: TRBJ2-5
D gene: NA
clone size: many
V gene: TRBV12-3/TRBV12-4
CDR3 protein: CASSRRGQETQYF
CDR3 DNA: TGTGCCAGCAGTCGACGGGGACAAGAGACCCAGTACTTC

J gene: TRBJ2-5
D gene: TRBD2
clone size: many
V gene: TRBV19
CDR3 protein: CASSIDLAGGQETQYF
CDR3 DNA: TGTGCCAGTAGTATAGATCTAGCGGGGGGCCAAGAGACCCAGTACTTC

J gene: TRBJ2-7
D gene: NA
clone size: once
V gene: TRBV30
CDR3 protein: CAWSVSFYEQYF
CDR3 DNA: TGTGCCTGGAGTGTAAGTTTCTACGAGCAGTACTTC

J gene: TRBJ1-5
D gene: TRBD1
clone size: few
V gene: TRBV6-1
CDR3 protein: CASSLDRVDLGNQPQHF
CDR3 DNA: TGTGCCAGCAGCCTCGACAGGGTAGATCTCGGCAATCAGCCCCAGCATTTT

J gene: TRBJ2-3
D gene: NA
clone size: many
V gene: TRBV24-1
CDR3 protein: CATSDTTGRIDTQYF
CDR3 DNA: TGTGCCACCAGTGATACGACAGGGAGGATAGATACGCAGTATTTT

J gene: TRBJ1-5
D gene: NA
clone size: few
V gene: TRBV6-5
CDR3 protein: CASSYSAMGNQPQHF
CDR3 DNA: TGTGCCAGCAGTTACTCCGCTATGGGCAATCAGCCCCAGCATTTT

J gene: TRBJ1-5
D gene: NA
clone size: many
V gene: TRBV7-2
CDR3 protein: CASSQEGFGNQPQHF
CDR3 DNA: TGTGCCAGCAGCCAAGAGGGGTTTGGCAATCAGCCCCAGCATTTT

J gene: TRBJ2-2
D gene: TRBD2
clone size: medium-sized
V gene: TRBV6-5
CDR3 protein: CASSYGGEAGELFF
CDR3 DNA: TGTGCCAGCAGTTACGGGGGGGAGGCCGGGGAGCTGTTTTTT

J gene: TRBJ2-5
D gene: NA
clone size: many
V gene: TRBV6-5
CDR3 protein: CASSSRFGQETQYF
CDR3 DNA: TGTGCCAGCAGTTCCCGGTTCGGACAAGAGACCCAGTACTTC

J gene: TRBJ2-7
D gene: NA
clone size: NA
V gene: TRBV6-1
CDR3 protein: CASNPTRDNSFYEQYF
CDR3 DNA: TGTGCCAGCAACCCCACCCGGGACAACTCCTTCTACGAGCAGTACTTC

J gene: TRBJ1-1
D gene: NA
clone size: few
V gene: TRBV30
CDR3 protein: CAWSVRGDTEAFF
CDR3 DNA: TGTGCCTGGAGTGTAAGGGGGGACACTGAAGCTTTCTTT

J gene: TRBJ2-7
D gene: NA
clone size: many
V gene: TRBV20-1
CDR3 protein: CSASDRHYEQYF
CDR3 DNA: TGCAGTGCTAGCGACAGACACTACGAGCAGTACTTC

J gene: TRBJ2-5
D gene: NA
clone size: few
V gene: TRBV5-1
CDR3 protein: CASSLEAYQETQYF
CDR3 DNA: TGCGCCAGCAGCTTGGAGGCGTATCAAGAGACCCAGTACTTC

J gene: TRBJ2-7
D gene: NA
clone size: many
V gene: TRBV2
CDR3 protein: CASSERQRTRYEQYF
CDR3 DNA: TGTGCCAGCAGTGAAAGACAGCGAACGCGCTACGAGCAGTACTTC

J gene: TRBJ1-4
D gene: NA
clone size: many
V gene: TRBV7-8
CDR3 protein: CASSYEGTPTNEKLFF
CDR3 DNA: TGTGCCAGCAGCTACGAAGGCACTCCAACTAATGAAAAACTGTTTTTT

J gene: TRBJ2-7
D gene: NA
clone size: many
V gene: TRBV5-1
CDR3 protein: CASSWGGSIDEQYF
CDR3 DNA: TGCGCCAGCAGCTGGGGGGGCTCTATCGACGAGCAGTACTTC

J gene: TRBJ2-7
D gene: NA
clone size: many
V gene: TRBV18
CDR3 protein: CASSFADREGYEQYF
CDR3 DNA: TGTGCCAGCTCATTCGCAGACAGGGAGGGCTACGAGCAGTACTTC

J gene: TRBJ1-2
D gene: TRBD1
clone size: few
V gene: TRBV19
CDR3 protein: CASSIDAGTDSGYTF
CDR3 DNA: TGTGCCAGTAGTATCGATGCCGGGACAGACTCTGGCTACACCTTC

J gene: TRBJ2-1
D gene: TRBD2
clone size: many
V gene: TRBV5-8
CDR3 protein: CASSGRPSGGPYNEQFF
CDR3 DNA: TGTGCCAGCAGCGGACGACCTAGCGGGGGGCCTTACAATGAGCAGTTCTTC

J gene: TRBJ2-5
D gene: NA
clone size: many
V gene: TRBV6-1
CDR3 protein: CASSEGVLPETQYF
CDR3 DNA: TGTGCCAGCAGTGAAGGGGTCCTGCCTGAGACCCAGTACTTC

J gene: TRBJ2-3
D gene: NA
clone size: many
V gene: TRBV6-2/TRBV6-3
CDR3 protein: CASSPHRGFTDTQYF
CDR3 DNA: TGTGCCAGCAGTCCCCATCGGGGGTTCACAGATACGCAGTATTTT

J gene: TRBJ2-7
D gene: NA
clone size: many
V gene: TRBV27
CDR3 protein: CASSLKGYEQYF
CDR3 DNA: TGTGCCAGCAGTTTAAAGGGTTACGAGCAGTACTTC

J gene: TRBJ1-4
D gene: NA
clone size: many
V gene: TRBV10-3
CDR3 protein: CAISESGAATNEKLFF
CDR3 DNA: TGTGCCATCAGTGAGTCAGGGGCAGCAACTAATGAAAAACTGTTTTTT

J gene: TRBJ2-7
D gene: TRBD1
clone size: many
V gene: TRBV4-1
CDR3 protein: CASSQAPGQGAYEQYF
CDR3 DNA: TGCGCCAGCAGCCAAGCTCCGGGACAGGGGGCCTACGAGCAGTACTTC

J gene: TRBJ2-3
D gene: TRBD2
clone size: many
V gene: TRBV6-4
CDR3 protein: CASSDSAGGSTDTQYF
CDR3 DNA: TGTGCCAGCAGTGACTCAGCGGGGGGCAGCACAGATACGCAGTATTTT

J gene: TRBJ2-1
D gene: NA
clone size: many
V gene: TRBV6-4
CDR3 protein: CASSDSGGSSYNEQFF
CDR3 DNA: TGTGCCAGCAGTGACTCGGGTGGGTCTTCCTACAATGAGCAGTTCTTC

J gene: TRBJ1-6
D gene: NA
clone size: few
V gene: TRBV6-1
CDR3 protein: CASTGRGMVTYNSPLHF
CDR3 DNA: TGTGCCAGCACGGGCCGGGGCATGGTGACCTATAATTCACCCCTCCACTTT

J gene: TRBJ2-5
D gene: NA
clone size: many
V gene: TRBV3-1
CDR3 protein: CASSQFRGRGQETQYF
CDR3 DNA: TGTGCCAGCAGCCAATTCAGGGGAAGGGGCCAAGAGACCCAGTACTTC

J gene: TRBJ2-1
D gene: NA
clone size: NA
V gene: TRBV14
CDR3 protein: CASSQAITGEQFF
CDR3 DNA: TGTGCCAGCAGCCAAGCTATCACCGGTGAGCAGTTCTTC

J gene: TRBJ2-3
D gene: TRBD1
clone size: many
V gene: TRBV12-5
CDR3 protein: CASGPGTGDTDTQYF
CDR3 DNA: TGTGCTAGTGGACCCGGGACAGGGGACACAGATACGCAGTATTTT

J gene: TRBJ2-2
D gene: NA
clone size: many
V gene: TRBV7-3
CDR3 protein: CASRGAGELFF
CDR3 DNA: TGTGCCAGCAGGGGGGCCGGGGAGCTGTTTTTT

J gene: TRBJ2-7
D gene: NA
clone size: many
V gene: TRBV5-1
CDR3 protein: CASSEQGLSYEQYF
CDR3 DNA: TGCGCCAGCAGCGAGCAGGGCCTCTCCTACGAGCAGTACTTC

J gene: TRBJ1-6
D gene: NA
clone size: NA
V gene: TRBV27
CDR3 protein: CASSSRGRNNSPLHF
CDR3 DNA: TGTGCCAGCAGTTCAAGGGGGAGAAATAATTCACCCCTCCACTTT

J gene: TRBJ2-1
D gene: NA
clone size: many
V gene: TRBV5-4
CDR3 protein: CASSLGVQGKEFF
CDR3 DNA: TGTGCCAGCAGCTTAGGGGTGCAGGGGAAAGAGTTCTTC

J gene: TRBJ1-5
D gene: NA
clone size: many
V gene: TRBV4-1
CDR3 protein: CASSQDAGLGVNNQPQHF
CDR3 DNA: TGCGCCAGCAGCCAAGACGCGGGGCTCGGGGTGAACAATCAGCCCCAGCATTTT

J gene: TRBJ2-3
D gene: TRBD2
clone size: few
V gene: TRBV6-1
CDR3 protein: CASSGGTSGGLRSTDTQYF
CDR3 DNA: TGTGCCAGCAGTGGAGGGACTAGCGGGGGCCTCCGAAGCACAGATACGCAGTATTTT

J gene: TRBJ2-3
D gene: NA
clone size: NA
V gene: TRBV2
CDR3 protein: CASSERRAAISVTDTQYF
CDR3 DNA: TGTGCCAGCAGTGAAAGGCGGGCCGCCATATCGGTCACAGATACGCAGTATTTT

J gene: TRBJ1-4
D gene: TRBD1
clone size: many
V gene: TRBV6-1
CDR3 protein: CASSPGQGRNEKLFF
CDR3 DNA: TGTGCCAGCAGCCCAGGACAGGGTCGAAATGAAAAACTGTTTTTT

J gene: TRBJ1-3
D gene: NA
clone size: many
V gene: TRBV2
CDR3 protein: CASRGGGGNTIYF
CDR3 DNA: TGTGCCAGCAGGGGGGGCGGTGGAAACACCATATATTTT

J gene: TRBJ1-1
D gene: NA
clone size: once
V gene: TRBV20-1
CDR3 protein: CSASRQGAEAFF
CDR3 DNA: TGCAGTGCTAGTAGGCAGGGCGCTGAAGCTTTCTTT